Shown below are 18 T cell receptor beta chains from a single sample sequenced in a study of shared clonotypes between healthy human individuals. Only CD45RO-negative cells positively selected for CCR7 counted as naive CD8 cells, so terminally differentiated effector memory CD45RA+ cells were excluded. The assay was immunoSEQ multiplex PCR, and TCRdb's table has in-frame clones only and misses some. Of 2 million to 2.5 million clones in the sample, about 95% were seen once. Specimen: naive CD8+ T cells sorted from blood. Receptor source: a man aged 18 to 29 in good health.

This chain uses TRBV11-2 with TRBJ2-7; 10 bases line up with TRBD1. The germline V gene has CDR1 SGHAT and CDR2 FQNNGV. The V segment lost 0 bases and the J segment 3 bases; nucleotides outside the gene matches: 11. The CDR3 contains 18 residues. The CDR3 protein is CASSLEGRMGQGIYEQYF. The CDR3, as DNA: TGTGCCAGCAGCTTAGAGGGTCGAATGGGACAGGGGATCTACGAGCAGTACTTC.

The chain has TRBV25-1 and TRBJ2-5, with 7 bases fitting TRBD2. CDR3 size: 16 residues. The V gene's germline CDR1 is MGHDK and CDR2 SYGVNS. V gave up 2 bases and J gave up 4 bases; unmatched junction bases: 10. The CDR3: CASSERTRGVGETQYF. The CDR3 bases are TGTGCCAGCAGTGAAAGGACTAGGGGAGTGGGAGAGACCCAGTACTTC.

The V gene is TRBV11-2, the J gene TRBJ1-4, with D perhaps TRBD1 (5 bases). V was cut by 3 bases and J by 7 bases, with 15 bases left in between. CDR1 is SGHAT and CDR2 is FQNNGV in the germline V gene. The CDR3 consists of 15 residues. CDR3 in DNA: TGTGCCAGCAGCTTCAGGGCCCCTATGGGTGAAAAACTGTTTTTT. Translation: CASSFRAPMGEKLFF.

The rearrangement joins TRBV30 to TRBJ1-2; tentative D call: TRBD1 (6 bases). This CDR3 contains 13 residues. Per germline, CDR1 GTSNPN and CDR2 SVGIG (reference sequence). With 5 bases removed from V and 4 bases from J, the gap between germline ends came to 14 bases. The DNA for the CDR3 is TGTGCCTGGTCCGGTACAGGGCTCTATGGCTACACCTTC. Translating it yields CAWSGTGLYGYTF.

This sequence joins TRBV4-2 and TRBJ2-2; D tentatively reads TRBD1 or TRBD2 (5 bases each). The CDR3 totals 16 residues. The germline V and J ends were trimmed by 1 base and 4 bases, with 13 bases remaining between them. CDR1 is LGHNA and CDR2 is YNFKEQ in the germline V gene. For the CDR3, the DNA is TGTGCCAGCAGCCAAGTGGTGGGGGACGCCACCGGGGAGCTGTTTTTT. Translated: CASSQVVGDATGELFF.

The gene calls are TRBV29-1 and TRBJ2-1; D may be TRBD2 (7 bases). The CDR3 extends over 13 amino acids. Germline loops: CDR1 SQVTM, CDR2 ANQGSEA. With 7 bases removed from V and 9 bases from J, the gap between germline ends came to 19 bases. CDR3 in DNA: TGCAGCGCCCCCTGGGGGGGGCAGGGTGAGCAGTTCTTC. Its translation is CSAPWGGQGEQFF.

The chain employs TRBV6-5 and TRBJ1-1; 7 nucleotides match TRBD1. Germline trimming cut 6 bases from V and 4 bases from J; bases unmatched to any gene: 8. This CDR3 has 14 amino acids. Germline V lookup: CDR1 MNHEY, CDR2 SVGAGI. The CDR3 sequence: CASSLGAGGTEAFF. In DNA form, the CDR3 reads TGTGCCAGCAGCCTTGGGGCAGGGGGCACTGAAGCTTTCTTT.

The chain has TRBV28 and TRBJ2-7; 7 bases agree with TRBD1. The CDR3 consists of 14 residues. Looked up from germline, CDR1 is MDHEN and CDR2 is SYDVKM. V shed 6 bases and J 5 bases; nucleotides not matched to a gene: 10. The CDR3 sequence: CASRVLTGSHEQYF. CDR3 DNA: TGTGCCAGCAGGGTTCTGACAGGGTCCCACGAGCAGTACTTC.

This chain joins TRBV7-8 and TRBJ2-1; TRBD2 agrees at 7 bases. This CDR3 is built from 15 residues. From germline, CDR1 is SGHVS and CDR2 FQNEAQ. With V trimmed by 1 base and J by 10 bases, 10 bases remained unmatched. The CDR3 coding sequence is TGTGCCAGCAGCTTAGATGCGGGAGTCCTAGAGGAGCAGTTCTTC. Translating gives CASSLDAGVLEEQFF. The whole variable domain, remainder taken from reference TRBV7-8 and TRBJ2-1, is GAGVSQSPRYKVAKRGQDVALRCDPISGHVSLFWYQQALGQGPEFLTYFQNEAQLDKSGLPSDRFFAERPEGSVSTLKIQRTQQEDSAVYLCASSLDAGVLEEQFFGPGTRLTVL.

V and J are TRBV27 and TRBJ2-1, with 11 bases aligning to TRBD2. There are 15 residues in the CDR3. Germline V gene lookup returns CDR1 MNHEY and CDR2 SMNVEV (reference sequence). The ends lost 6 bases at V and 4 bases at J; junction bases unmatched: 5. CDR3 region: CASRPGLAEYNEQFF. DNA for the CDR3: TGTGCCAGCAGGCCGGGACTAGCGGAATACAATGAGCAGTTCTTC.

The rearrangement links TRBV11-2 to TRBJ2-5; TRBD2 matches at 7 bases. Germline trimming cut 3 bases from V and 1 base from J; bases unmatched to any gene: 14. Per germline, CDR1 SGHAT and CDR2 FQNNGV. The CDR3 loop spans 18 amino acids. The CDR3 DNA is TGTGCCAGCAGCTTCTCTTCCCCCCTAGCGGAGCTCCAAGAGACCCAGTACTTC. Encoded protein: CASSFSSPLAELQETQYF.

The V call is TRBV29-1, the J call TRBJ1-1; a possible D gene is TRBD1 (5 bases). Germline-derived CDR1 and CDR2 are SQVTM and ANQGSEA. This CDR3 is built from 16 residues. The V and J ends lost 4 bases and 4 bases respectively, with 22 bases between them. The CDR3 loop is CSVGGTDPGFGTEAFF. The CDR3 DNA follows: TGCAGCGTTGGGGGGACGGACCCAGGCTTTGGCACTGAAGCTTTCTTT. The full variable domain, its missing parts supplied by reference TRBV29-1 and TRBJ1-1, is SAVISQKPSRDICQRGTSLTIQCQVDSQVTMMFWYRQQPGQSLTLIATANQGSEATYESGFVIDKFPISRPNLTFSTLTVSNMSPEDSSIYLCSVGGTDPGFGTEAFFGQGTRLTVV.

About this clone: Additional DNA sequences in this sample encode the identical CDR3. The gene calls are TRBV27 and TRBJ2-3; D may be TRBD2 (5 bases). CDR1 is MNHEY, CDR2 SMNVEV, per germline (reference sequence). The CDR3 runs to 13 residues. Trimming took off 3 bases at V and 3 bases at J, with 7 bases between the two ends. The CDR3 DNA is TGTGCCAGCAGTTTGGAGCGGACAGATACGCAGTATTTT. Translation gives CASSLERTDTQYF.

The chain uses TRBV28 and TRBJ1-6, with 11 positions matching TRBD1. The CDR3 has 18 amino acids. Trimming cost V 4 bases and J 0 bases; bases outside gene matches: 5. Germline V gene data show CDR1 as MDHEN and CDR2 as SYDVKM. Written as DNA, the CDR3 is TGTGCCAGCAGTTGGGACAGGGGGGAGAGCTCCTATAATTCACCCCTCCACTTT. Translation gives CASSWDRGESSYNSPLHF.

The chain recombines TRBV27 with TRBJ2-1; D tentatively reads TRBD1 or TRBD2 (5 bases each). In germline, CDR1 is MNHEY, CDR2 SMNVEV (reference sequence). V shed 5 bases and J shed 4 bases, with 15 bases lying between them. CDR3 length equals 15 residues. The CDR3 spells CASSASGEGYNEQFF. DNA of the CDR3: TGTGCCAGCAGTGCCTCAGGCGAGGGGTACAATGAGCAGTTCTTC.

Written as DNA, the CDR3 is TGTGCCAGCAGCTTGCTTGTCGGGCGGGACCTGTTGGAGACCCAGTACTTC. Translation gives CASSLLVGRDLLETQYF. The V gene is TRBV7-8, the J gene TRBJ2-5; possible D gene TRBD2, 6 bases. The ends were cut back, 3 bases at V and 5 bases at J, with 22 bases in the middle. This CDR3 region has 17 residues. Germline V CDR1 and CDR2: SGHVS, FQNEAQ.

A word on this clone: At the DNA level, this CDR3 is encoded by other sequences in the same sample as well. V gene TRBV19 combines with J gene TRBJ1-1; D is unclear. V was trimmed by 1 base and J by 0 bases, leaving 3 bases between them. Germline V gene sequence: CDR1 LNHDA, CDR2 SQIVND (reference sequence). The CDR3 is 13 amino acids. CDR3 coding DNA: TGTGCCAGTAGTATAGCAATGAACACTGAAGCTTTCTTT. Translated, it gives CASSIAMNTEAFF. Using reference TRBV19 and TRBJ1-1 for the parts outside the CDR3, the full variable domain is DGGITQSPKYLFRKEGQNVTLSCEQNLNHDAMYWYRQDPGQGLRLIYYSQIVNDFQKGDIAEGYSVSREKKESFPLTVTSAQKNPTAFYLCASSIAMNTEAFFGQGTRLTVV.

This chain connects TRBV5-4 to TRBJ1-5, with 7 positions matching TRBD1. The CDR3 runs to 13 residues. J was trimmed by 7 bases and V by 3 bases; bases with no gene match: 4. CDR1 SGHNT and CDR2 YYREEE come from the germline V gene (reference sequence). The CDR3 sequence: CASSSDRAQPQHF. The CDR3, as DNA: TGTGCCAGCAGCTCCGACAGGGCCCAGCCCCAGCATTTT.